This TCR beta chain was profiled in a study of OX40 agonist ivuxolimab in advanced cancers. Method: immunoSEQ multiplex PCR; TCRdb's copy keeps in-frame clones and lacks some. The table has about 88,000 clones, roughly 85% seen once. Trimming stripped 0 bases from V and 5 bases from J, with 11 bases between. CDR1 is SGHNT and CDR2 is YENEEA in the germline V gene. The CDR3 covers 15 residues. The clonotype comes from an adult with an advanced solid tumor such as melanoma, head and neck, liver or kidney cancer. The V and J genes are TRBV11-3 and TRBJ2-1; no clear D gene. The sequences come from CD4+ or CD8+ T cells sorted from blood, collected in a trial of the OX40 agonist ivuxolimab. CDR3: CASSLDGTLDNEQFF. CDR3 sequence (DNA): TGTGCCAGCAGCTTAGATGGTACTCTCGACAATGAGCAGTTCTTC.